A single TCR beta chain is shown here with its context. The junction departs from the called germline gene at one end, perhaps through a read error. These data belong to a study of blood T cell repertoires in COVID-19. The data were produced by immunoSEQ multiplex PCR, yet TCRdb's version contains in-frame clones alone and is incomplete. Among tens of thousands of clones listed, around 80% were seen once. CDR3 size: 16 residues. Germline CDR1 LNHDA, CDR2 SQIVND (reference sequence). The receptor's source is a man in his sixties with acute or convalescent COVID-19. The rearrangement links TRBV19 to TRBJ2-2, with D possibly TRBD2 on 6 matching bases. Source material: peripheral blood. For the CDR3, the DNA is TGTGCCAGTAGTATACCCTTGGGCGGGCCCACCGGGGGGCTGTTTTTT. Its translation: CASSIPLGGPTGGLFF. Based on the CDR3 plus reference TRBV19 and TRBJ2-2, the full variable domain is DGGITQSPKYLFRKEGQNVTLSCEQNLNHDAMYWYRQDPGQGLRLIYYSQIVNDFQKGDIAEGYSVSREKKESFPLTVTSAQKNPTAFYLCASSIPLGGPTGGLFFGEGSRLTVL.